The 10 T cell receptor beta chains below come from one sample, sequenced in a study of post-analysis software for immune sequencing data (dated by TCRdb to the mid-2010s). The protocol used for the library was PCR. Sequencing used an Illumina HiSeq 2500. To reduce PCR and sequencing biases, unique molecular identifiers were incorporated into the TCR beta cDNA libraries. TCRdb redid the processing of the public reads, applying fastp at Q25 and MiXCR, and retained in-frame beta chains. Entries that share a CDR3 protein sequence are merged under the most common genes and DNA. Present in this sample are about 560,000 distinct CDR3 sequences, roughly 47% of which were seen just once. The ten biggest clones cover under 2% of the sample. These TCRs' antigens remain unknown. Points the paper makes about the study in general: Roughly 5 TRBV segments, including TRBV5-6, TRBV5-1 and TRBV20-1, were significantly more frequent in patients than controls.

The sequencing input was blood. The source of these receptors is a girl aged 5-17 years with multiple sclerosis.

The chain has TRBV20-1 and TRBJ1-1, with 8 bases matching TRBD1. This CDR3 contains 14 residues. With 0 bases clipped from V and 2 bases from J, the junction kept 2 bases outside the gene matches. CDR1 is DFQATT, CDR2 SNEGSKA, per germline (reference sequence). The CDR3 nucleotides read TGCAGTGCTAGAGAAGGGACAGGAAACACTGAAGCTTTCTTT. This codes for CSAREGTGNTEAFF.

The rearrangement joins TRBV6-5 to TRBJ2-7, with D perhaps being TRBD1 or TRBD2 (6 bases each). V was trimmed by 6 bases and J by 3 bases, leaving 12 bases between them. In germline, CDR1 is MNHEY, CDR2 SVGAGI. This CDR3 has 13 residues. CDR3 sequence: CASRAQGGYEQYF. CDR3 in DNA: TGTGCCAGCAGAGCACAGGGAGGCTACGAGCAGTACTTC.

Notes on this clonotype: The junction and the germline gene differ at one end; a read error may be behind it. The chain joins TRBV5-1 to TRBJ2-5, with a weak D call TRBD2 (6 bases). The V gene's germline CDR1 is SGHRS and CDR2 YFSETQ. The CDR3 extends over 14 amino acids. This chain's CDR3 is CAGSLEGKRETQYF. The CDR3 DNA reads as TGCGCCGGCAGCTTGGAGGGTAAGAGGGAGACCCAGTACTTC.

In DNA, the CDR3 is TGTGCCAGCAGCTTCCAGACAGGTGGTGAGACCCAGTACTTC. Residues: CASSFQTGGETQYF. The rearrangement uses TRBV7-9 and TRBJ2-5; D may be TRBD1 (6 bases). V lost 3 bases to trimming and J lost 5 bases, with 13 bases between them. Germline V gene sequence: CDR1 SEHNR, CDR2 FQNEAQ (reference sequence). This CDR3 region has 14 residues. The full variable domain, completed using reference TRBV7-9 and TRBJ2-5, is DTGVSQNPRHKITKRGQNVTFRCDPISEHNRLYWYRQTLGQGPEFLTYFQNEAQLEKSRLLSDRFSAERPKGSFSTLEIQRTEQGDSAMYLCASSFQTGGETQYFGPGTRLLVL.

In DNA, the CDR3 is TGCGCCAGCAGCCTATCGGGGACCCCAACCTACGAGCAGTACTTC. Protein sequence: CASSLSGTPTYEQYF. V gene TRBV5-1 combines with J gene TRBJ2-7; D tentatively reads TRBD1 or TRBD2 (5 bases each). V was clipped by 4 bases and J by 2 bases, with 16 bases between them. Germline-derived CDR1 and CDR2 are SGHRS and YFSETQ. The CDR3 loop spans 15 amino acids.

The chain is built from TRBV5-1 and TRBJ2-1; 7 positions agree with TRBD1. Judging by the DNA end, TRBJ2-7 fits better; the J call may be wrong. The CDR3 length is 15 residues. Per the germline V gene, CDR1 is SGHRS and CDR2 is YFSETQ. CDR3 residues: CASNSQTGLGDEQYF. The DNA of the CDR3 is TGCGCCAGCAACTCACAGACAGGGTTGGGCGACGAGCAGTACTTC.

V and J are TRBV5-8 and TRBJ1-5; no firm D call. This CDR3 region has 17 residues. Germline CDR1 is SGHTS and CDR2 is YDEGEE. V was shortened by 1 base and J by 2 bases, with 16 bases between the two germline ends. The CDR3 sequence: CASSLYGSAGGNQPQHF. For the CDR3, the DNA is TGTGCCAGCAGCTTGTATGGGTCGGCAGGCGGCAATCAGCCCCAGCATTTT.

The chain is built from TRBV7-9 and TRBJ2-1, with TRBD1 matching 8 bases. Trimming cost V 5 bases and J 5 bases; bases outside gene matches: 8. CDR3 length equals 15 residues. Germline V lookup: CDR1 SEHNR, CDR2 FQNEAQ (reference sequence). CDR3 in amino acids: CASSLTDRANNEQFF. CDR3 in DNA: TGTGCCAGCAGCCTTACGGACAGGGCTAACAATGAGCAGTTCTTC.

The chain has TRBV7-2 and TRBJ2-5; possibly TRBD2 for D (5 bases). V was clipped by 7 bases and J by 4 bases, with 13 bases between them. Germline CDR1 and CDR2: SGHTA and FQGNSA. The CDR3 is made up of 13 amino acids. Here the CDR3 DNA reads TGTGCCAGCACTAGGACTGGCTCAGAGACCCAGTACTTC. Its translation is CASTRTGSETQYF.

V and J are TRBV6-1 and TRBJ2-3; 9 bases match TRBD2. The CDR3 runs 15 residues. Per germline, CDR1 MNHNS and CDR2 SASEGT. The ends lost 7 bases at V and 5 bases at J; junction bases unmatched: 10. The CDR3 sequence: CASNRVAGVGDTQYF. The CDR3 DNA reads as TGTGCCAGCAATCGGGTAGCGGGAGTGGGAGATACGCAGTATTTT.